This paragraph covers one T cell receptor (beta chain) sequence. Its antigen remains unknown. The entry originates in a study of T-cell reconstitution after alpha-beta-depleted transplantation in children. Trimming took 6 bases from V and 2 from J, leaving 17 bases between them. The CDR3 is made up of 16 amino acids. Broader study findings: Counts and diversity of T cells one year after transplant came mostly from newly produced T cells.

Unique molecular identifiers featured in how the TCRbeta library was prepared. Each CDR3 protein gets one entry after TCRdb re-called the PCR reads with MiXCR. Altogether just over 950,000 distinct CDR3 sequences are present, about 30% being singletons, with the ten largest covering roughly 27%. The chain recombines TRBV12-3 or TRBV12-4 with TRBJ1-5; D not certain. Sequenced material: PBMCs, mostly from graft donor cells, taken 360 days after TCRalphabeta/CD19-depleted stem cell transplant. The source of this sequence is a boy in the first two years of life who had a stem cell transplant for SCID, so the T cells may come from the graft donor. The DNA of the CDR3 is TGTGCCAGCAGCCCCCCGGGGATAGATGGCAATCAGCCCCAGCATTTT. The encoded protein is CASSPPGIDGNQPQHF.